This TCR beta chain appears in the sequencing data of a study of T-cell memory formation after mild COVID-19. Findings of the study overall: Certain responding clones were present in pre-infection memory, suggesting participation of cross-reactive memory.

Only a few counts were recorded for this clonotype. Its specificity is unknown. One entry per CDR3 protein, called by TCRdb with MiXCR from the 5' RACE reads. Of 150,000 to 200,000 distinct CDR3 sequences in the sample, 25% to 40% were seen once. The clonotype originates from an adult woman who had mild COVID-19 (a few samples of this study predate the infection). Cell type and time point are not known. The material sequenced was PBMCs or a T cell subset sorted from them (not recorded which).

CDR3 sequence: CAISGTALGNEQYF. CDR3 DNA: TGTGCCATCAGTGGGACAGCACTTGGGAACGAGCAGTACTTC. V is TRBV10-3 and J is TRBJ2-7; D is perhaps TRBD1 (6 bases). V shed 4 bases and J shed 5 bases, with 15 bases lying between them. Germline V gene data show CDR1 as ENHRY and CDR2 as SYGVKD. This CDR3 is built from 14 residues.